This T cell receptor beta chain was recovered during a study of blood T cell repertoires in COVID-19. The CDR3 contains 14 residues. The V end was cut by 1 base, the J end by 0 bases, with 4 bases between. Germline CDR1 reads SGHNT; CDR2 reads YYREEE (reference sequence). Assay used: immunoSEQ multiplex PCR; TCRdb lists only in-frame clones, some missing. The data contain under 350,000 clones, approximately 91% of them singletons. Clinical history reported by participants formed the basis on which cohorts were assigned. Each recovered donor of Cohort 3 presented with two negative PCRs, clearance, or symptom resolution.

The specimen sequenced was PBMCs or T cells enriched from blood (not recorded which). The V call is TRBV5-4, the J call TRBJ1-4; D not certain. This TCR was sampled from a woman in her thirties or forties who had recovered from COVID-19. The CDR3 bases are TGTGCCAGCAGCTTGTCCTCAACTAATGAAAAACTGTTTTTT. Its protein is CASSLSSTNEKLFF.